Sequencing of this TCR beta chain was carried out in a study of blood T cell repertoires in COVID-19 (dated by TCRdb to between 2020 and 2021). Study-level background: The collaborator samples originated in the United States, Italy and Spain and spanned the acute and convalescent phases of COVID-19. Samples were obtained from the ongoing ImmuneRACE study (first 160 participants) and from about 1,300 subjects provided by 6 global collaborators. Subjects who had been exposed to COVID-19, were actively infected with it, or had recovered from it provided the deeply sampled blood TCRbeta repertoires that made up the dataset. Nearly every sample came with metadata listing a de-identified subject ID, COVID-19 status, age in years and sex. Where available, HLA class I and class II types were taken from metadata supplied by the sample provider and were not determined by assay-based typing. The material from the prospective study consisted of cDNA or gDNA derived from T cells, B-cell-depleted T cells, or PBMCs. The repertoires were released in a freely available public database meant as a resource for research on the immune response to SARS-CoV-2.

What the work shows at the level of the full study, not this receptor alone: Clinical and demographic metadata were provided uncurated, with the amount varying by source and participant.

TCRbeta CDR3 regions were amplified from genomic DNA by means of the immunoSEQ Assay, a bias-controlled multiplex PCR. Per the original workflow: Within the assay, amplification of reference gene primers was used to estimate how many nucleated cells each sample contained. To quantify the absolute abundance of each unique TCRbeta CDR3 rearrangement, sequence reads were collapsed and filtered. For each sample, productive Simpson clonality was calculated as the square root of Simpson's diversity index over productive rearrangements. TCRdb holds this immuneACCESS table with in-frame rearrangements only. Some clones are missing; in checked studies, unresolved V genes explain under half, and the rest has no known cause. Clone size and V and J calls were adopted from that table, with D and trimming inferred from the DNA. The sample yields about 260,000 clones; about 85% were counted once. The ten largest account for roughly 4% of the sample.

Another Seattle source contributed samples from volunteer blood donors who had recovered from COVID-19. Each collaborating institution followed its own protocols to collect whole blood in K2EDTA tubes. For TCRbeta analysis, collaborators shipped samples as frozen whole blood, isolated PBMCs, or DNA extracted from either of those sample types. With regard to this clone: Its antigen is currently not known. The record has no base qualities; no much larger clone is one base away.

CDR1 WNHNN and CDR2 SYGVQD were looked up in the germline V gene (reference sequence). At the junction V is shortened by 6 bases and J by 6 bases; bases outside the gene matches: 4. The CDR3 sequence holds 14 residues, the cysteine and phenylalanine included. The entry retains the CDR3 DNA only, 42 bases that are in frame from base 1. This clonotype was obtained from a man between 60 and 75 years old who had recovered from COVID-19. Sequenced sample: peripheral blood. The rearranged segments are TRBV10-1 and TRBJ2-2, with 10 middle bases fitting TRBD1. The CDR3 region: CASRGQGGSGELFF. The sequence in DNA is TGCGCCAGCAGAGGACAGGGGGGATCCGGGGAGCTGTTTTTT.